This TCR beta chain stems from a study of regulatory T cells in long-lasting Graves disease. Findings and caveats of the study: Persistent Graves' patients showed less TCR diversity than newly diagnosed patients showed.

TCR beta libraries were built with iRepertoire HTBI primers and Arm-PCR of CDR3 regions. How the authors handled the data: The samples included 60 to 65 TRBV and approximately 15 TRBJ segments. TCRdb ran MiXCR on the multiplex PCR reads and lists one entry per CDR3 protein. The V and J calls reflect TCRdb's pipeline rather than the authors' work. Of 560,000 or so distinct CDR3 sequences listed, roughly 15% are singletons. The time point: newly diagnosed GD, antithyroid drugs for less than 3 months. RNA extracted from PBMCs served as the sequencing template. Concerning this clonotype: Antigen unknown.

CDR1 and CDR2 from the germline V gene are DFQATT and SNEGSKA (reference sequence). Trimming cost V 0 bases and J 6 bases; bases outside gene matches: 2. CDR3 length: 15 residues. Another study also made use of these data, one on T cells in Graves' hyperthyroidism and ophthalmopathy. That publication notes: Researchers barred patients who had uncontrolled infection, other autoimmune disease, pregnancy or lactation. Researchers ran a first-round RT-PCR on the TCR CDR3 using the HTBI primer set.

The chain links TRBV20-1 to TRBJ1-6, with TRBD1 identical over 10 bases. The clonotype was recovered from a man between 18 and 29 years old with Graves disease. Sample: peripheral blood mononuclear cells (PBMCs), taken at new diagnosis, from a patient treated with antithyroid drugs. The CDR3 nucleotides read TGCAGTGCTAGAGATAGGACAGGGGGTAATTCACCCCTCCACTTT. Translated, it gives CSARDRTGGNSPLHF.